The 22 T cell receptor beta chains given below trace back to one sample, sequenced in a study of early T cells in non-severe SARS-CoV-2 infection. TCRdb re-analysed the 5' RACE reads in MiXCR, keeping a single row per CDR3 protein. The repertoire includes about 30,000 distinct CDR3 sequences, around 5% of them detected once, and 3.5% to 4% sits in the top ten. The material sequenced was whole blood. Receptors were obtained from an adult who was a healthcare worker with PCR-confirmed SARS-CoV-2 infection or an uninfected control (not recorded which).

This clonotype was counted many times. This chain's CDR3 is CASSQGVSVNEQFF. In DNA, the CDR3 is TGTGCCAGCAGCCAAGGAGTGTCGGTTAATGAGCAGTTCTTC. The V gene is TRBV14, the J gene TRBJ2-1; D not resolved. V dropped 1 base and J dropped 7 bases, with 11 bases sitting between them. The V gene's germline CDR1 is SGHDN and CDR2 FVKESK. The CDR3 sequence is 14 residues long.

J is TRBJ1-3 and V is TRBV28; D might be TRBD1 (5 bases). The ends were cut back, 2 bases at V and 4 bases at J, with 15 bases in the middle. The CDR3 has 16 amino acids. Germline V gene data show CDR1 as MDHEN and CDR2 as SYDVKM. The CDR3 DNA reads as TGTGCCAGCAGTTTAGGGGCGCCAGGAACCGGAAACACCATATATTTT. Its protein is CASSLGAPGTGNTIYF.

In nucleotides, the CDR3 is TGCGCCAGCAGCGGACAGCCAGAGGATGAGCAGTTCTTC. Translation gives CASSGQPEDEQFF. The rearrangement uses TRBV5-1 and TRBJ2-1, with a possible D match to TRBD1 (6 bases). This CDR3 is built from 13 residues. Germline values: CDR1 SGHRS, CDR2 YFSETQ. Trimming took 4 bases from V and 8 from J, leaving 13 bases between them.

The V call is TRBV20-1, the J call TRBJ2-1; D gene unclear. Looked up from germline, CDR1 is DFQATT and CDR2 is SNEGSKA (reference sequence). V shed 3 bases and J shed 6 bases, with 15 bases lying between them. There are 14 residues in the CDR3. The CDR3 sequence is CSASKIMGTNEQFF. In nucleotides, the CDR3 is TGCAGTGCTAGTAAGATCATGGGAACCAATGAGCAGTTCTTC.

The chain uses TRBV24-1 and TRBJ2-3; D is undetermined. The germline V and J ends were trimmed by 4 bases and 6 bases, with 16 bases remaining between them. There are 15 residues in the CDR3. Germline V lookup: CDR1 KGHDR, CDR2 SFDVKD. CDR3 DNA: TGTGCCACCAGTGACCCCTCCGCCAGGACGGATACGCAGTATTTT. As protein: CATSDPSARTDTQYF.

In this sample, this clonotype turned up many times. The J gene is TRBJ2-5, the V gene TRBV4-2, with D possibly matching TRBD1 (5 bases). Trimming pared 1 base from V and 4 bases from J, leaving 10 bases between. Germline V gene sequence: CDR1 LGHNA, CDR2 YNFKEQ. The CDR3 is made up of 14 amino acids. The CDR3 loop is CASSQGRVGETQYF. CDR3 bases: TGTGCCAGCAGCCAAGGCAGGGTCGGAGAGACCCAGTACTTC.

This clonotype has at least ten counts. The chain is built from TRBV14 and TRBJ2-2; 10 bases align to TRBD1. CDR1 SGHDN and CDR2 FVKESK come from the germline V gene. The CDR3 runs 17 residues. The J segment lost 4 bases and the V segment lost 0 bases, leaving 5 bases of the junction unmatched. The chain's CDR3 is CASSQDPGTGATGELFF. The CDR3 DNA is TGTGCCAGCAGCCAAGATCCCGGGACAGGGGCCACCGGGGAGCTGTTTTTT.

The rearrangement links TRBV5-1 to TRBJ2-2, with D maybe TRBD1 (5 bases). CDR1 is SGHRS and CDR2 is YFSETQ in the germline V gene. The length of the CDR3 is 14 residues. The germline V and J ends were trimmed by 9 bases and 4 bases, with 16 bases remaining between them. The CDR3 region has the DNA TGCGCCACCCACACGGACAAGCCCACCGGGGAGCTGTTTTTT. Translated, it gives CATHTDKPTGELFF.

This clonotype was observed at least ten times. This sequence joins TRBV4-3 and TRBJ2-7, with 12 positions matching TRBD2. Germline V CDR1 and CDR2: LGHNA, YSLEER. The CDR3 length is 14 residues. V gave up 3 bases and J gave up 4 bases; unmatched junction bases: 1. CDR3 sequence (DNA): TGCGCCAGCAGCCAGACTAGCGGGAGTTACGAGCAGTACTTC. Translated, it gives CASSQTSGSYEQYF.

This clonotype was recorded many times. The chain links TRBV10-3 to TRBJ1-1, with 9 bases matching TRBD1. This CDR3 contains 15 residues. Germline CDR1 ENHRY, CDR2 SYGVKD. The trim removed 8 bases at V and 4 bases at J, leaving 11 bases unmatched. The CDR3 sequence is CAIQRDRVRSTEAFF. The CDR3, as DNA: TGTGCCATCCAACGGGACAGGGTAAGGAGCACTGAAGCTTTCTTT.

The rearrangement joins TRBV18 to TRBJ1-6; D gene uncertain. Per the germline V gene, CDR1 is KGHSH and CDR2 is LQKENI. The CDR3 spans 17 residues. The V gene lost 0 bases and the J gene lost 6 bases, with 15 bases spanning the gap. This CDR3 is CASSPPNSGIGNSPLHF. The CDR3 DNA reads as TGTGCCAGCTCACCACCAAACTCAGGCATTGGTAATTCACCCCTCCACTTT.

This clonotype has only a few counts. The genes are TRBV4-3 and TRBJ2-2; 7 nucleotides align to TRBD1. The CDR3 spans 14 residues. Germline V gene lookup returns CDR1 LGHNA and CDR2 YSLEER. The trim removed 3 bases at V and 9 bases at J, leaving 7 bases unmatched. The CDR3: CASSQGVTGRELFF. CDR3 coding DNA: TGCGCCAGCAGCCAGGGAGTGACAGGGAGGGAGCTGTTTTTT.

Notes on this clonotype: Being one base from a much bigger clone, this may be a read error. The genes are TRBV29-1 and TRBJ2-1, with TRBD2 identical over 8 bases. Germline V gene lookup returns CDR1 SQVTM and CDR2 ANQGSEA. The CDR3 is 14 amino acids. The CDR3 loop is CSVAGTRAYNKQFF. For the CDR3, the DNA is TGCAGCGTTGCCGGGACTAGGGCCTACAATAAGCAGTTCTTC.

In its sample, this clonotype was seen many times. V gene TRBV20-1 combines with J gene TRBJ2-3; 8 bases align to TRBD2. The germline V gene has CDR1 DFQATT and CDR2 SNEGSKA (reference sequence). The CDR3 contains 15 residues. V shed 3 bases, J shed 1 base, and the junction held 6 bases outside the gene matches. The CDR3 region is CSARPGTSGTDTQYF. CDR3 in DNA: TGCAGTGCTAGGCCCGGGACTAGTGGCACAGATACGCAGTATTTT.

This clonotype appeared many times. The CDR3 is CSASPSQWGYTSTDTQYF. Written as DNA, the CDR3 is TGCAGTGCTAGTCCTTCTCAGTGGGGTTATACTAGCACAGATACGCAGTATTTT. The chain has TRBV20-1 and TRBJ2-3; D gene unclear. V lost 3 bases and J 0 bases, leaving 22 bases between the germline ends. This CDR3 spans 18 amino acids. Looked up from germline, CDR1 is DFQATT and CDR2 is SNEGSKA (reference sequence).

The V and J genes are TRBV12-3 or TRBV12-4 and TRBJ1-4; D unclear. The CDR3 has 14 residues. Trimming pared 6 bases from V and 6 bases from J, leaving 14 bases between. CDR3 sequence reads: CASSPGNKDEKLFF. The CDR3 region has the DNA TGTGCCAGCAGCCCTGGTAACAAGGATGAAAAACTGTTTTTT.

This clonotype showed up just a few times. V usage is TRBV11-2 and J usage is TRBJ2-2; D possibly corresponds to TRBD1 (5 bases). V dropped 5 bases and J dropped 0 bases, with 10 bases sitting between them. Germline V gene lookup returns CDR1 SGHAT and CDR2 FQNNGV. The CDR3 totals 15 residues. CDR3 bases: TGTGCCAGCAGCAGCGACAGCACGAACACCGGGGAGCTGTTTTTT. Encoded protein: CASSSDSTNTGELFF.

This clonotype occurred many times. For the CDR3, the DNA is TGTGCCAGCAGCCTCCTCGCCAGGGGGCTGGGGGAGCTGTTTTTT. Its translation: CASSLLARGLGELFF. The chain joins TRBV7-9 to TRBJ2-2; 8 bases map to TRBD1. From germline, CDR1 is SEHNR and CDR2 FQNEAQ (reference sequence). The junction had 10 bases not matched to a gene; V was cut back by 5 bases and J by 8 bases. The CDR3 is made up of 15 amino acids. Full variable domain (rest looked up from reference TRBV7-9 and TRBJ2-2): DTGVSQNPRHKITKRGQNVTFRCDPISEHNRLYWYRQTLGQGPEFLTYFQNEAQLEKSRLLSDRFSAERPKGSFSTLEIQRTEQGDSAMYLCASSLLARGLGELFFGEGSRLTVL.

The sample holds a few counts of this clonotype. This chain connects TRBV20-1 to TRBJ2-1, with 8 bases identical to TRBD2. With V trimmed by 5 bases and J by 9 bases, 18 bases remained unmatched. CDR1 DFQATT and CDR2 SNEGSKA come from the germline V gene (reference sequence). The CDR3 is made up of 16 amino acids. The CDR3 reads CSARQLGREELGEQFF. The CDR3 DNA reads TGCAGTGCTCGCCAACTGGGGCGGGAGGAATTAGGTGAGCAGTTCTTC.

This clonotype was detected a few times. The J gene is TRBJ2-5, the V gene TRBV27; 9 positions agree with TRBD1. Unmatched junction bases numbered 5, after V lost 7 bases and J lost 5 bases. Germline V gene sequence: CDR1 MNHEY, CDR2 SMNVEV (reference sequence). This CDR3 region has 13 residues. Here the CDR3 reads CASKTGGTETQYF. The CDR3 DNA sequence: TGTGCCAGCAAAACAGGGGGCACGGAGACCCAGTACTTC.

There are a few counts of this clonotype. The V and J genes are TRBV4-3 and TRBJ1-4; D unclear. From germline, CDR1 is LGHNA and CDR2 YSLEER. The CDR3 runs 15 residues. The V end lost 4 bases, the J end lost 3 bases, and 12 bases lay between the germline ends. The CDR3 region has the DNA TGCGCCAGCAGCCCCACCAGGCTGGCTAATGAAAAACTGTTTTTT. This sequence encodes CASSPTRLANEKLFF.

The chain couples TRBV10-2 to TRBJ1-1; 8 positions match TRBD1. Germline CDR1 is WSHSY and CDR2 is SAAADI. The CDR3 is 13 amino acids. Germline trimming cut 8 bases from V and 3 bases from J; bases unmatched to any gene: 5. The CDR3, as DNA: TGCGCCAGCGGTACAGGGGGTGACACTGAAGCTTTCTTT. Its translation: CASGTGGDTEAFF.